The 12 T cell receptor beta chains below come from one sample, sequenced in a study of cytomegalovirus exposure and HLA in healthy donors. In the PCR, 60 Vbeta and 13 Jbeta primers were used. Data came from immunoSEQ multiplex PCR; TCRdb stores just in-frame clones and leaves some out. In total, the table holds around 140,000 clones. The sequenced sample was PBMCs. These receptors were collected from a woman in her 40s in good health and CMV-seronegative.

The chain recombines TRBV5-1 with TRBJ2-3, with 10 bases that match TRBD1. After removal of 4 bases from V and 4 bases from J, the junction contained 3 bases not matched to a gene. CDR1 and CDR2 from the germline V gene are SGHRS and YFSETQ. This CDR3 is 14 amino acids long. Here the CDR3 reads CASSDRGRPDTQYF. In nucleotides, the CDR3 is TGCGCCAGCAGCGACAGGGGGCGCCCAGATACGCAGTATTTT.

The genes are TRBV13 and TRBJ2-1, with 11 bases that match TRBD2. V lost 0 bases to trimming and J lost 7 bases; unmatched junction nucleotides: 8. Germline-derived CDR1 and CDR2 are PRHDT and FYEKMQ (reference sequence). This CDR3 is built from 17 residues. DNA of the CDR3: TGTGCCAGCAGCTTAGGGTTAGCGGGGGGGCCGCGAAATGAGCAGTTCTTC. Amino acid sequence: CASSLGLAGGPRNEQFF. Together with reference TRBV13 and TRBJ2-1, the CDR3 gives the full variable domain: AAGVIQSPRHLIKEKRETATLKCYPIPRHDTVYWYQQGPGQDPQFLISFYEKMQSDKGSIPDRFSAQQFSDYHSELNMSSLELGDSALYFCASSLGLAGGPRNEQFFGPGTRLTVL.

The V call is TRBV11-2, the J call TRBJ1-2; possibly TRBD1 for D (5 bases). The germline V and J ends were trimmed by 4 bases and 2 bases, with 14 bases remaining between them. This CDR3 comprises 15 residues. Germline V lookup: CDR1 SGHAT, CDR2 FQNNGV. CDR3 in amino acids: CASSSEPTANYGYTF. The CDR3 bases are TGTGCCAGCAGCTCGGAGCCGACAGCGAACTATGGCTACACCTTC.

The gene calls are TRBV6-1 and TRBJ2-7, with 9 bases that match TRBD1. The CDR3 has 14 residues. The V segment lost 5 bases and the J segment 0 bases; nucleotides outside the gene matches: 2. Germline-derived CDR1 and CDR2 are MNHNS and SASEGT. The CDR3 reads CASSLDRGSYEQYF. The CDR3 DNA is TGTGCCAGCAGTCTGGACAGGGGCTCCTACGAGCAGTACTTC.

The chain links TRBV6-5 to TRBJ2-2, with a tentative D call TRBD1 (7 bases). V lost 8 bases and J lost 5, with 15 bases in between. The CDR3 consists of 14 residues. Germline CDR1 and CDR2: MNHEY and SVGAGI. CDR3 nucleotide sequence: TGTGCCAGCCGGGGGCAGGGGGGAACCGGGGAGCTGTTTTTT. Amino acids: CASRGQGGTGELFF.

V is TRBV7-3 and J is TRBJ2-1; D might be TRBD2 (6 bases). The ends were cut back, 3 bases at V and 9 bases at J, with 18 bases in the middle. From germline, CDR1 is SGHTA and CDR2 FQGTGA. There are 15 residues in the CDR3. The CDR3 nucleotides read TGTGCCAGCAGCTTGACTAGAAGCCCTGTCGGTGAGCAGTTCTTC. Amino acid sequence: CASSLTRSPVGEQFF.

V usage is TRBV5-6 and J usage is TRBJ1-2; a weak D match, TRBD1 (6 bases). The V gene's germline CDR1 is SGHDT and CDR2 YYEEEE. This CDR3 has 12 residues. V lost 4 bases, J lost 5 bases, and 9 bases lay in between. The CDR3 region is CASSPGQYGYTF. DNA of the CDR3: TGTGCCAGCAGCCCAGGACAGTATGGCTACACCTTC.

The CDR3 DNA is TGTGCCAGCAGGCCCGGGACTAGAGTCGATGAGCAGTTCTTC. The encoded protein is CASRPGTRVDEQFF. The V gene is TRBV6-1, the J gene TRBJ2-1, with 8 bases aligning to TRBD2. This CDR3 region has 14 residues. Losses at the gene ends were 6 bases for V and 8 bases for J; bases not matched to a gene: 9. Germline V lookup: CDR1 MNHNS, CDR2 SASEGT.

The V and J genes are TRBV27 and TRBJ2-5; 14 bases are shared with TRBD2. The CDR3 sequence is 17 residues long. Trimming at V came to 5 bases and at J to 1 base, leaving 6 bases not matched to a gene. Per the germline V gene, CDR1 is MNHEY and CDR2 is SMNVEV (reference sequence). DNA of the CDR3: TGTGCCAGCAGTCAGGGACTAGCGGGAGATCTCCAAGAGACCCAGTACTTC. It encodes CASSQGLAGDLQETQYF.

This rearrangement joins TRBV7-3 to TRBJ1-1; a possible D gene is TRBD1 (6 bases). Germline V CDR1 and CDR2: SGHTA, FQGTGA. This CDR3 contains 15 residues. The V gene lost 5 bases and the J gene lost 2 bases, with 15 bases spanning the gap. As DNA, the CDR3 is TGTGCCAGCAGCGAGGGGGGGTCGGGAAACACTGAAGCTTTCTTT. It translates to CASSEGGSGNTEAFF.

This chain joins TRBV27 and TRBJ2-5; possible D gene TRBD2, 6 bases. Trimming took off 6 bases at V and 5 bases at J, with 16 bases between the two ends. Looked up from germline, CDR1 is MNHEY and CDR2 is SMNVEV (reference sequence). The CDR3 loop spans 14 amino acids. The CDR3 region is CASRRLGGGETQYF. CDR3 DNA sequence: TGTGCCAGCAGGCGACTGGGGGGTGGGGAGACCCAGTACTTC.

J is TRBJ1-1 and V is TRBV18; D might be TRBD1 (5 bases). Between the trimmed V and J ends, which lost 10 bases and 5 bases, there was a span of 23 bases. Germline loops: CDR1 KGHSH, CDR2 LQKENI. The CDR3 length is 15 residues. CDR3 residues: CATTDGGMARTEAFF. The CDR3, as DNA: TGTGCCACCACGGACGGGGGAATGGCGAGGACTGAAGCTTTCTTT.